The rows below give T cell receptor beta chains drawn from one sample of a study of technical replicates of blood from several donors. Method: immunoSEQ multiplex PCR; TCRdb's copy keeps in-frame clones and lacks some. This sample carries 60,000 to 80,000 clones, about 90% of them seen once, and the ten largest clones take 0.38%. Sample: T cells isolated from PBMCs. Receptors originate from a human donor in good health. CDR3s include the opening cysteine and the closing phenylalanine or tryptophan. Fields, in order: V gene, J gene, clone size, D gene, CDR3 DNA, CDR3 protein. The D gene is left open where the match is weak. For some rows the clone size is stated as once, few or many, or as a class when expanded; others skip it.

v_gene: TRBV28; j_gene: TRBJ1-1; abundance: NA; d_gene: NA; CDR3nt: TGTGCCAGCAGTCCGCCAGGAAAGGGGCACACTGAAGCTTTCTTT; CDR3aa: CASSPPGKGHTEAFF
v_gene: TRBV29-1; j_gene: TRBJ2-7; abundance: NA; d_gene: NA; CDR3nt: TGCAGCGTGGAGTTTAAGAGCTCCTACGAGCAGTACTTC; CDR3aa: CSVEFKSSYEQYF
v_gene: TRBV28; j_gene: TRBJ1-2; abundance: NA; d_gene: TRBD1; CDR3nt: TGTGCCAGCAGTACCGCGACAGGGATTAACTATGGCTACACCTTC; CDR3aa: CASSTATGINYGYTF
v_gene: TRBV19; j_gene: TRBJ2-4; abundance: NA; d_gene: NA; CDR3nt: TGTGCCAGTAGTATAGATCCCGGCAAAAACATTCAGTACTTC; CDR3aa: CASSIDPGKNIQYF
v_gene: TRBV6-1; j_gene: TRBJ1-2; abundance: NA; d_gene: NA; CDR3nt: TGTGCCAGCAGTGGACAGGCATCTAACTATGGCTACACCTTC; CDR3aa: CASSGQASNYGYTF
v_gene: TRBV2; j_gene: TRBJ2-3; abundance: NA; d_gene: TRBD1; CDR3nt: TGTGCCAGCAGTGGGACAGGTTTAAGCACAGATACGCAGTATTTT; CDR3aa: CASSGTGLSTDTQYF
v_gene: TRBV13; j_gene: TRBJ2-3; abundance: NA; d_gene: NA; CDR3nt: TGTGCCAGCAGCTTAGCCAATTCAGGGGGGCTTTCAGATACGCAGTATTTT; CDR3aa: CASSLANSGGLSDTQYF
v_gene: TRBV11-1; j_gene: TRBJ2-3; abundance: NA; d_gene: NA; CDR3nt: TGTGCCAGCAGCTTACCTAGTCACTGGGCAGATACGCAGTATTTT; CDR3aa: CASSLPSHWADTQYF
v_gene: TRBV25-1; j_gene: TRBJ2-3; abundance: NA; d_gene: TRBD1; CDR3nt: TGTGCCAGCAGTGAAATTCAGCCCCCAGGGGGAGCAGATACGCAGTATTTT; CDR3aa: CASSEIQPPGGADTQYF
v_gene: TRBV30; j_gene: TRBJ2-3; abundance: NA; d_gene: TRBD2; CDR3nt: TGTGCCTGGAGTGTAGAAAGGACTAGCGGGAGCTTGAATACGCAGTATTTT; CDR3aa: CAWSVERTSGSLNTQYF
v_gene: TRBV28; j_gene: TRBJ2-7; abundance: NA; d_gene: TRBD2; CDR3nt: TGTGCCAGCAGCCTTACTAGCGGGCGCTCCTACGAGCAGTACTTC; CDR3aa: CASSLTSGRSYEQYF
v_gene: TRBV4-1; j_gene: TRBJ2-5; abundance: NA; d_gene: NA; CDR3nt: TGCGCCAGCAGCCAACTGGGGGGAATAATACAAGAGACCCAGTACTTC; CDR3aa: CASSQLGGIIQETQYF
v_gene: TRBV7-2; j_gene: TRBJ2-7; abundance: NA; d_gene: NA; CDR3nt: TGTGCCAGCAGCTTTACTGTGGGCGACGAGCAGTACTTC; CDR3aa: CASSFTVGDEQYF
v_gene: TRBV9; j_gene: TRBJ2-4; abundance: NA; d_gene: NA; CDR3nt: TGTGCCAGCAGCCCCGGGGGATTAGCCAAAAACATTCAGTACTTC; CDR3aa: CASSPGGLAKNIQYF
v_gene: TRBV5-1; j_gene: TRBJ1-2; abundance: NA; d_gene: NA; CDR3nt: TGCGCCAGCAGCTTGACAGGGTTGGGTGGCTACACCTTC; CDR3aa: CASSLTGLGGYTF
v_gene: TRBV5-4; j_gene: TRBJ2-7; abundance: NA; d_gene: TRBD1; CDR3nt: TGTGCCTCCCGACAGGGGGCCGACGAGCAGTACTTC; CDR3aa: CASRQGADEQYF
v_gene: TRBV5-5; j_gene: TRBJ1-2; abundance: once; d_gene: TRBD1; CDR3nt: TGTGCCAGCAACAAGGACAGGGACTATGGCTACACCTTC; CDR3aa: CASNKDRDYGYTF
v_gene: TRBV11-3; j_gene: TRBJ2-7; abundance: NA; d_gene: NA; CDR3nt: TGTGCCAGCAGCTTAACAGGTGCCTACGAGCAGTACTTC; CDR3aa: CASSLTGAYEQYF
v_gene: TRBV19; j_gene: TRBJ1-1; abundance: NA; d_gene: NA; CDR3nt: TGTGCCAGTATGGGGGGGCAGCTGAACACTGAAGCTTTCTTT; CDR3aa: CASMGGQLNTEAFF
v_gene: TRBV28; j_gene: TRBJ2-1; abundance: NA; d_gene: NA; CDR3nt: TGTGCCAGCAGCCCCCTACGGAATGAGCAGTTCTTC; CDR3aa: CASSPLRNEQFF
v_gene: TRBV13; j_gene: TRBJ2-7; abundance: NA; d_gene: NA; CDR3nt: TGTGCCAGCAGCCCAGACACCTCCTACGAGCAGTACTTC; CDR3aa: CASSPDTSYEQYF
v_gene: TRBV5-1; j_gene: TRBJ1-2; abundance: NA; d_gene: TRBD1; CDR3nt: TGCGCCAGCAGCTTGACAGGGGCAGACTATGGCTACACCTTC; CDR3aa: CASSLTGADYGYTF
v_gene: TRBV28; j_gene: TRBJ2-1; abundance: NA; d_gene: NA; CDR3nt: TGTGCCAGCAGTTTACTAGAAGATCAGGGTGATGAGCAGTTCTTC; CDR3aa: CASSLLEDQGDEQFF
v_gene: TRBV6-1; j_gene: TRBJ1-2; abundance: NA; d_gene: NA; CDR3nt: TGTGCCAGCAGTTGGACAGTCGGACATGGCTACACCTTC; CDR3aa: CASSWTVGHGYTF
v_gene: TRBV18; j_gene: TRBJ1-2; abundance: once; d_gene: NA; CDR3nt: TGTGCCAGCTCACCATCCGGTCGGGGGTTCACGGAGGATGGCTACACCTTC; CDR3aa: CASSPSGRGFTEDGYTF
v_gene: TRBV9; j_gene: TRBJ2-2; abundance: NA; d_gene: NA; CDR3nt: TGTGCCAGCAGCGCGATAGGGGCCGGGGAGCTGTTTTTT; CDR3aa: CASSAIGAGELFF
v_gene: TRBV19; j_gene: TRBJ1-1; abundance: once; d_gene: TRBD1; CDR3nt: TGTGCCAGTAGTCCCTGGGACAGGTACTTTGGGAACACTGAAGCTTTCTTT; CDR3aa: CASSPWDRYFGNTEAFF
v_gene: TRBV7-9; j_gene: TRBJ2-7; abundance: NA; d_gene: TRBD1; CDR3nt: TGTGCCAGCAGCCAGACAGGGGCCTCCTACGAGCAGTACTTC; CDR3aa: CASSQTGASYEQYF
v_gene: TRBV15; j_gene: TRBJ2-7; abundance: NA; d_gene: TRBD1; CDR3nt: TGTGCCACCAGCGTCGACAGGGGACCCTACGAGCAGTACTTC; CDR3aa: CATSVDRGPYEQYF
v_gene: TRBV6-6; j_gene: TRBJ2-7; abundance: NA; d_gene: NA; CDR3nt: TGTGCCAGCAGGAACGTACAGAGCTCCTACGAGCAGTACTTC; CDR3aa: CASRNVQSSYEQYF
v_gene: TRBV27; j_gene: TRBJ1-4; abundance: NA; d_gene: TRBD1; CDR3nt: TGTGCCAGCAGACTCGGGACAGGGAATGAAAAACTGTTTTTT; CDR3aa: CASRLGTGNEKLFF
v_gene: TRBV2; j_gene: TRBJ1-1; abundance: NA; d_gene: NA; CDR3nt: TGTGCCGGCATGCCTGGACAGTTTGAAGCTTTCTTT; CDR3aa: CAGMPGQFEAFF
v_gene: TRBV7-2; j_gene: TRBJ2-3; abundance: NA; d_gene: NA; CDR3nt: TGTGCCAGCAACTGGGGAGTAGAAGATACGCAGTATTTT; CDR3aa: CASNWGVEDTQYF
v_gene: TRBV29-1; j_gene: TRBJ2-1; abundance: NA; d_gene: NA; CDR3nt: TGCAGCGTTGAAAGGCTTAGGGGGGGAGGGGGCAATGAGCAGTTCTTC; CDR3aa: CSVERLRGGGGNEQFF
v_gene: TRBV29-1; j_gene: TRBJ1-2; abundance: NA; d_gene: NA; CDR3nt: TGCAGCGTTGAACAGGGTATCGACTATGGCTACACCTTC; CDR3aa: CSVEQGIDYGYTF
v_gene: TRBV4-1; j_gene: TRBJ2-1; abundance: once; d_gene: TRBD2; CDR3nt: TGCGCCAGCACTCTCAAGTTTGGAGCGGGATGGTTTAGCTCCTACAATGAGCAGTTCTTC; CDR3aa: CASTLKFGAGWFSSYNEQFF
v_gene: TRBV7-2; j_gene: TRBJ1-2; abundance: once; d_gene: TRBD1; CDR3nt: TGTGCCAGCAGCCCGAGCCCCGGGACAGGGGTCTATGGCTACACCTTC; CDR3aa: CASSPSPGTGVYGYTF
v_gene: TRBV2; j_gene: TRBJ1-2; abundance: NA; d_gene: TRBD1; CDR3nt: TGTGCCAGCAGGATCGGGACAGCTTTGGCGGGCTACACCTTC; CDR3aa: CASRIGTALAGYTF
v_gene: TRBV5-1; j_gene: TRBJ2-1; abundance: NA; d_gene: NA; CDR3nt: TGCGCCAGCAGTTTCGAGAAGGTAGCGAATGAGCAGTTCTTC; CDR3aa: CASSFEKVANEQFF
v_gene: TRBV5-1; j_gene: TRBJ2-7; abundance: NA; d_gene: NA; CDR3nt: TGCGCCAGCAGCTCCCTGTACGAGCAGTACTTC; CDR3aa: CASSSLYEQYF
v_gene: TRBV7-9; j_gene: TRBJ2-2; abundance: NA; d_gene: NA; CDR3nt: TGTGCCAGCAGCTTATACGGCGGTTACACCGGGGAGCTGTTTTTT; CDR3aa: CASSLYGGYTGELFF
v_gene: TRBV25-1; j_gene: TRBJ1-1; abundance: NA; d_gene: NA; CDR3nt: TGTGCCAGCAGGGGGGTCGGACAGCTGAACACTGAAGCTTTCTTT; CDR3aa: CASRGVGQLNTEAFF
v_gene: TRBV4-1; j_gene: TRBJ1-1; abundance: few; d_gene: TRBD1; CDR3nt: TGCGCCAGCAGGCCTCTAAACAGGGGAAAGACTGAAGCTTTCTTT; CDR3aa: CASRPLNRGKTEAFF
v_gene: TRBV27; j_gene: TRBJ1-1; abundance: NA; d_gene: NA; CDR3nt: TGTGCCAGCAGTTTATACGGGGGGCCCTTTAACACTGAAGCTTTCTTT; CDR3aa: CASSLYGGPFNTEAFF
v_gene: TRBV16; j_gene: TRBJ2-5; abundance: NA; d_gene: NA; CDR3nt: TGTGCCAGCAGCCAATCTCCTCCGGTGCCCCCTTACTTC; CDR3aa: CASSQSPPVPPYF
v_gene: TRBV4-3; j_gene: TRBJ2-5; abundance: NA; d_gene: TRBD2; CDR3nt: TGCGCCAGCAGCCATTCCATCGGGACTAGCGGACAAGAGACCCAGTACTTC; CDR3aa: CASSHSIGTSGQETQYF
v_gene: TRBV7-2; j_gene: TRBJ1-3; abundance: NA; d_gene: NA; CDR3nt: TGTGCCAGCAGTCCAACTGGAAACACCATATATTTT; CDR3aa: CASSPTGNTIYF
v_gene: TRBV4-3; j_gene: TRBJ1-4; abundance: NA; d_gene: TRBD1; CDR3nt: TGCGCCAGCAGCGCAGGGCCACAGGGGGATGAAAAACTGTTTTTT; CDR3aa: CASSAGPQGDEKLFF
v_gene: TRBV28; j_gene: TRBJ2-3; abundance: NA; d_gene: TRBD2; CDR3nt: TGTGCCAGCAGTTTATGGAATCGTAGCGGGTGGACAGATACGCAGTATTTT; CDR3aa: CASSLWNRSGWTDTQYF